This T cell receptor beta chain stems from a study of cytomegalovirus exposure and HLA in healthy donors. This CDR3 comprises 15 residues. V was cut by 5 bases and J by 0 bases, with 11 bases left in between. Germline V CDR1 and CDR2: WNHNN, SYGVQD (reference sequence). Amplification used 60 Vbeta primers and 13 Jbeta primers. This table comes from immunoSEQ multiplex PCR, and its TCRdb copy is limited to in-frame clones, with some not included. The repertoire holds about 130,000 clones, with nearly 80% as singletons. As for this clone: Its antigen is still unknown.

Findings and caveats of the study: V- and J-gene trimming of TCR beta was linked (in a later analysis) to a missense DCLRE1C variant. It was confirmed in vitro that a few of the CMV-associated chains were specific for CMV antigens.

Sequencing input: PBMCs. The V and J genes are TRBV10-1 and TRBJ2-1, with a tentative D call TRBD2 (6 bases). The receptor was isolated from a man aged 25-45 years in good health and CMV-seronegative. CDR3 in DNA: TGCGCCAGCAGTTTTAGCGGTAGCTCCTACAATGAGCAGTTCTTC. This encodes CASSFSGSSYNEQFF.